The 24 T cell receptor beta chains presented below share a single source sample, sequenced in a study of tumor-infiltrating lymphocytes in glioblastoma multiforme. Multiple V-beta primers and a C-beta primer amplified TCRB from RNA. Using its own MiXCR run on the multiplex PCR reads, TCRdb lists one record per CDR3 protein. The sample includes around 13,000 distinct CDR3 sequences, around 70% of them seen just once. The source material was brain tumor tissue. The source of these receptors is a male donor with glioblastoma.

As regards this clonotype: An end of the junction does not agree with germline; a read error may underlie this. V and J are TRBV11-3 and TRBJ2-2, with 8 positions matching TRBD2. CDR1 SGHNT and CDR2 YENEEA come from the germline V gene. The CDR3 extends over 15 amino acids. CDR3 sequence (DNA): TGTGCCAGCAGTTTAGCGGGGACGAACACCGGAGAGCTGTTTTTT. As protein: CASSLAGTNTGELFF. Using reference TRBV11-3 and TRBJ2-2 for the parts outside the CDR3, the full variable domain is EAGVVQSPRYKIIEKKQPVAFWCNPISGHNTLYWYLQNLGQGPELLIRYENEEAVDDSQLPKDRFSAERLKGVDSTLKIQPAELGDSAVYLCASSLAGTNTGELFFGEGSRLTVL.

In its sample, this clonotype ranks as medium-sized. This chain uses TRBV12-3 or TRBV12-4 with TRBJ2-7; maybe TRBD2 (5 bases). This CDR3 is built from 12 residues. V was clipped by 2 bases and J by 7 bases, with 9 bases between them. CDR3 sequence (DNA): TGTGCCAGCAGTTTAAGGCCGGGAGAGCAGTACTTC. Protein product: CASSLRPGEQYF.

This clonotype was recorded at least ten times. This may stem from a read error, because a much larger clone lies one nucleotide away. The chain links TRBV6-1 to TRBJ2-7, with D perhaps assigned TRBD1 or TRBD2 (6 bases each). This CDR3 is built from 15 residues. CDR1 and CDR2 (germline): MNHNS, SASEGT. V was pared by 8 bases and J by 0 bases, with 17 bases between. In DNA, the CDR3 is TGTGCCAGCCTCCTAGATGGGGGGCACTCCTACGAGCAGTACTTC. Translation: CASLLDGGHSYEQYF.

As to this clonotype: This could be a read error, since a much larger clone is one nucleotide away. The chain employs TRBV29-1 and TRBJ2-1; either TRBD1 or TRBD2 may supply D (5 bases each). The CDR3 has 14 residues. Trimming took off 4 bases at V and 9 bases at J, with 19 bases between the two ends. From germline, CDR1 is SQVTM and CDR2 ANQGSEA. The CDR3: CSVVRSSRETEQFF. The CDR3 nucleotides are TGCAGCGTTGTTCGTTCTAGCAGGGAAACTGAGCAGTTCTTC.

J is TRBJ2-2 and V is TRBV5-1; no clear D gene. Trimming took off 1 base at V and 2 bases at J, with 9 bases between the two ends. Germline CDR1 and CDR2: SGHRS and YFSETQ. This CDR3 region has 15 residues. The CDR3 spells CASSLIQINTGELFF. In DNA form, the CDR3 reads TGCGCCAGCAGCTTGATCCAGATAAACACCGGGGAGCTGTTTTTT.

The rearrangement links TRBV3-1 to TRBJ1-4, with 9 bases fitting TRBD1. With V trimmed by 2 bases and J by 7 bases, 8 bases remained unmatched. CDR1 and CDR2 from the germline V gene are LGHDT and YNNKEL (reference sequence). This CDR3 has 16 amino acids. In DNA form, the CDR3 reads TGTGCCAGCAGCCAAACAATCGGGACAGGGCCTGAAAAACTGTTTTTT. Translation: CASSQTIGTGPEKLFF.

This clonotype turned up a few times. This rearrangement joins TRBV6-5 to TRBJ2-7, with 9 bases fitting TRBD1. Germline CDR1 and CDR2: MNHEY and SVGAGI. V lost 5 bases to trimming and J lost 4 bases; unmatched junction nucleotides: 6. This CDR3 is built from 14 residues. The CDR3 protein is CASSAGQGGYEQYF. The CDR3, as DNA: TGTGCCAGCAGTGCGGGACAGGGAGGATACGAGCAGTACTTC.

Remarks on this clonotype: Without the conserved terminal phenylalanine or tryptophan, this CDR3 likely stems from a read error. The chain couples TRBV6-1 to TRBJ2-1; 10 nucleotides align to TRBD2. From germline, CDR1 is MNHNS and CDR2 SASEGT. The CDR3 consists of 15 residues. The CDR3 loop reads CAGSLAGVGNNEQFL. Written as DNA, the CDR3 is TGTGCCGGCAGCCTAGCGGGAGTAGGGAACAATGAGCAGTTCTTA.

Turning to this clonotype: The conserved closing phenylalanine or tryptophan is absent in this CDR3, likely reflecting a read error. As DNA, the CDR3 is TGTGCCCGCAGTTTTCCAGGAGATACGCAGTATTCT. Protein: CARSFPGDTQYS. The rearrangement links TRBV12-3 or TRBV12-4 to TRBJ2-3, with D hard to call. This CDR3 contains 12 residues.

On this clonotype itself: The conserved closing phenylalanine or tryptophan is absent in this CDR3, likely reflecting a read error. The DNA is omitted, as the CDR3 cannot be located on it reliably, and the CDR3 follows TCRdb's listing. The rearrangement joins TRBV11-3 to TRBJ2-1. The CDR3 is 14 residues long, ends included. The germline V gene encodes CDR1 SGHNT and CDR2 YENEEA. The chain's CDR3 is CASSLDGVYNERFL.

The gene calls are TRBV6-1 and TRBJ1-5, with 8 bases lining up with TRBD1. Germline V lookup: CDR1 MNHNS, CDR2 SASEGT. The CDR3 loop spans 13 amino acids. Unmatched junction bases numbered 4, after V lost 6 bases and J lost 6 bases. The CDR3 sequence: CASRQGEGQPQHF. The CDR3 region has the DNA TGTGCCAGCAGACAGGGGGAGGGTCAGCCCCAGCATTTT.

The chain couples TRBV19 to TRBJ2-7; 7 positions agree with TRBD2. The CDR3 has 15 residues. Germline V gene sequence: CDR1 LNHDA, CDR2 SQIVND (reference sequence). Trimming cost V 5 bases and J 6 bases; bases outside gene matches: 13. Here the CDR3 reads CASSQLRTRGSEQYF. In DNA, the CDR3 is TGTGCCAGTAGTCAACTTAGGACTAGAGGGAGCGAGCAGTACTTC.

V is TRBV28 and J is TRBJ1-2; possibly TRBD1 for D (6 bases). Trimming took off 6 bases at V and 2 bases at J, with 19 bases between the two ends. Germline CDR1 and CDR2: MDHEN and SYDVKM. This CDR3 has 16 amino acids. The CDR3 nucleotides are TGTGCCAGCAGCACTCCAAGACAGGAGACGAACTATGGCTACACCTTC. It codes for CASSTPRQETNYGYTF.

Only one count was recorded for this clonotype. The chain couples TRBV6-6 to TRBJ2-5; no clear D. Germline V lookup: CDR1 MNHNY, CDR2 SVGAGI (reference sequence). The CDR3 covers 12 residues. The V and J ends lost 3 bases and 6 bases respectively, with 8 bases between them. The CDR3 sequence: CASSYRVKTQYF. The CDR3 bases are TGTGCCAGCAGTTATAGGGTCAAGACCCAGTACTTC.

Only one count was recorded for this clonotype. One junction end does not reproduce the germline sequence, and a read error may be involved. The gene calls are TRBV11-1 and TRBJ2-7; 9 bases are shared with TRBD1. The V gene's germline CDR1 is SGHAT and CDR2 FQDESV (reference sequence). The CDR3 totals 16 residues. CDR3 nucleotide sequence: TGTACCAGCAGCTTAGCGCGTCTTGACAGGGGGTACGGGCAGTACTTC. Its protein is CTSSLARLDRGYGQYF.

The gene calls are TRBV10-3 and TRBJ2-6; 9 bases map to TRBD1. V was pared by 7 bases and J by 4 bases, with 11 bases of the junction left unmatched. The germline gives CDR1 ENHRY, CDR2 SYGVKD. CDR3 length: 17 residues. The CDR3 protein is CAIMPGQGKGGANVLTF. The CDR3 DNA reads as TGTGCCATCATGCCGGGACAGGGCAAGGGGGGGGCCAACGTCCTGACTTTC.

V gene TRBV29-1 combines with J gene TRBJ2-7, with a weak D call TRBD2 (6 bases). Germline CDR1 reads SQVTM; CDR2 reads ANQGSEA. The CDR3 runs 14 residues. V was shortened by 4 bases and J by 0 bases, with 13 bases between the two germline ends. CDR3 in DNA: TGCAGCGTTGTGGGACTCCAGAGCTCCTACGAGCAGTACTTC. Translating gives CSVVGLQSSYEQYF.

A few counts support this clonotype. The rearrangement joins TRBV4-1 to TRBJ2-5; unclear D gene. The germline gives CDR1 MGHRA, CDR2 YSYEKL. CDR3 size: 13 residues. V lost 6 bases and J lost 10, with 18 bases in between. This CDR3 reads CASSQIHSLYQYF. In DNA form, the CDR3 reads TGCGCCAGCAGTCAAATACATAGTTTGTACCAGTACTTC.

The table lists this clonotype with a count of one. The CDR3 protein is CASSYQTNGEGLSPFNEQFF. The CDR3 DNA follows: TGTGCCAGCAGTTACCAGACTAACGGGGAGGGCTTAAGCCCCTTCAATGAGCAGTTCTTC. This chain connects TRBV6-6 to TRBJ2-1; 7 nucleotides align to TRBD2. CDR1 MNHNY and CDR2 SVGAGI come from the germline V gene (reference sequence). The CDR3 length is 20 residues. V was pared by 2 bases and J by 6 bases, with 22 bases of the junction left unmatched.

The CDR3 coding sequence is TGTGCCAGCAGAGACGGGGGGGGCACAGATACGCAGTATTTT. Encoded protein: CASRDGGGTDTQYF. V is TRBV6-1 and J is TRBJ2-3, with 8 bases matching TRBD2. This CDR3 has 14 amino acids. The germline V gene has CDR1 MNHNS and CDR2 SASEGT. V lost 6 bases, J lost 1 base, and 3 bases stayed unmatched.

Turning to this clonotype: Since no conserved phenylalanine or tryptophan closes the CDR3, a read error is the likely cause. The chain carries TRBV11-2 and TRBJ2-1, with 7 positions matching TRBD1. The CDR3 totals 15 residues. CDR1 SGHAT and CDR2 FQNNGV come from the germline V gene. V lost 0 bases, J lost 8 bases, and 7 bases stayed unmatched. DNA of the CDR3: TGTGCCAGCAGCTTAGAGCGGACAGGTTTGGATGAGCAGTTCTCC. Amino acids: CASSLERTGLDEQFS.

This clonotype has at least ten counts. One end of the junction varies from germline; a read error may be responsible. This chain links TRBV7-8 with TRBJ2-3; no firm D call. Germline CDR1 SGHVS, CDR2 FQNEAQ. This CDR3 is built from 13 residues. Here the CDR3 DNA reads TGTGCCAGCAGCATTATAGGCACAGATGCGCAGTATTTT. It encodes CASSIIGTDAQYF.

Notes on this clonotype: This CDR3 fails to terminate in the conserved phenylalanine or tryptophan, so it likely reflects a read error. V and J are TRBV6-5 and TRBJ2-7; D unresolved. The CDR3 runs 14 residues. Trimming removed 5 bases from V and 7 bases from J, with 18 bases in between. From germline, CDR1 is MNHEY and CDR2 SVGAGI. DNA of the CDR3: TGTGCCAGCAGTCTAAGAAACAGACCCCTGGAGCAGTACTCC. It is translated as CASSLRNRPLEQYS.

With respect to this clonotype: The CDR3 does not close with the conserved phenylalanine or tryptophan, likely indicating a read error. The chain employs TRBV20-1 and TRBJ2-1, with TRBD2 as a possible D gene (5 bases). This CDR3 is 15 amino acids long. V lost 3 bases and J 2 bases, leaving 14 bases between the germline ends. CDR1 and CDR2 (germline): DFQATT, SNEGSKA (reference sequence). CDR3 nucleotide sequence: TGCAGTGCTAGGTGGACCAGCGGCGCCTACAATGAGCAGTTCTCC. It specifies CSARWTSGAYNEQFS.